The TCR beta chain under discussion was sequenced for a study of T cells in Graves' hyperthyroidism and ophthalmopathy. CDR3 length equals 17 residues. Germline CDR1 SNHLY, CDR2 FYNNEI. V shed 6 bases, J shed 0 bases, and the junction held 7 bases outside the gene matches. There were TCR beta CDR3 regions amplified from RNA transcripts. First-round RT-PCR of the TCR CDR3 relied on the HTBI primer set. One entry per CDR3 protein, called by TCRdb with MiXCR from the multiplex PCR reads. The sample consists of about 580,000 distinct CDR3 sequences, about 15% of them appearing once. Sequencing was performed on blood. V gene TRBV2 combines with J gene TRBJ2-1; 11 nucleotides agree with TRBD2. The sequence was collected from a woman in her 30s with Graves' hyperthyroidism that later progressed to Graves' ophthalmopathy. CDR3 sequence (DNA): TGTGCCAGCAGGGCTACTACTAGCGGGAGCTCCTACAATGAGCAGTTCTTC. This sequence encodes CASRATTSGSSYNEQFF.